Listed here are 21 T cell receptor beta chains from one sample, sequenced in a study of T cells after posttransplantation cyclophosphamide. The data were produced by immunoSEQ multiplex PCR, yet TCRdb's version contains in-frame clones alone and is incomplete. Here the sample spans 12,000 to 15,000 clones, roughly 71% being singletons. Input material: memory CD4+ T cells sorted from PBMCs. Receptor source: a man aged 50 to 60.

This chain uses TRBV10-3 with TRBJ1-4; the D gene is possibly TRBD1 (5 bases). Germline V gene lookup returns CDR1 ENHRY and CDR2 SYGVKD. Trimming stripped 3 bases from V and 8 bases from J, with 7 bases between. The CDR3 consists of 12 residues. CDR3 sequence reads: CAISDQGEKLFF. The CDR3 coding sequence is TGTGCCATCAGTGACCAGGGAGAAAAACTGTTTTTT.

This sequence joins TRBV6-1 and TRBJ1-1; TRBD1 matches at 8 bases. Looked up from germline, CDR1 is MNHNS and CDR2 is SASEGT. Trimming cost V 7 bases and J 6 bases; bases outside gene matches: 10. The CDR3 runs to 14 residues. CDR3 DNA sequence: TGTGCCAGCACTCGACAGGGGAGAGGAGCTGAAGCTTTCTTT. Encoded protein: CASTRQGRGAEAFF.

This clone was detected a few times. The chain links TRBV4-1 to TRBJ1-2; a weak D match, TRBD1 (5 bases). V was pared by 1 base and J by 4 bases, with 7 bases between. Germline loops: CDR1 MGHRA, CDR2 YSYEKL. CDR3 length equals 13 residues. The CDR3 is CASSQAQGYGYTF. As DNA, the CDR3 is TGCGCCAGCAGCCAAGCCCAGGGCTATGGCTACACCTTC.

In nucleotides, the CDR3 is TGCGCCAGCAGCTTGGGTGCGGGAGGGCCGGGTACGCAGTATTTT. As protein: CASSLGAGGPGTQYF. The chain couples TRBV5-1 to TRBJ2-3, with 9 bases fitting TRBD2. Looked up from germline, CDR1 is SGHRS and CDR2 is YFSETQ. This CDR3 contains 15 residues. V was clipped by 0 bases and J by 8 bases; unmatched bases: 7.

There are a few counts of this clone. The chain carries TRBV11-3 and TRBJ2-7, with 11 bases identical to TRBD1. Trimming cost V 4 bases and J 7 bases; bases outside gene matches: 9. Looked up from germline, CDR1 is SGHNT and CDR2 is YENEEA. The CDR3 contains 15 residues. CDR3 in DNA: TGTGCCAGCAGCTCCCGGACAGGGGGCGCGTATGAGCAGTACTTC. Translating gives CASSSRTGGAYEQYF.

The CDR3 coding sequence is TGCGCCAGCAGCCCAGGACAGGTAGAAGGGACCCAGTACTTC. This gives the protein CASSPGQVEGTQYF. The chain recombines TRBV5-1 with TRBJ2-5, with 7 bases aligning to TRBD1. The germline V gene encodes CDR1 SGHRS and CDR2 YFSETQ. J gave up 7 bases and V 4 bases, and 10 bases lay outside the gene matches. The CDR3 runs to 14 residues.

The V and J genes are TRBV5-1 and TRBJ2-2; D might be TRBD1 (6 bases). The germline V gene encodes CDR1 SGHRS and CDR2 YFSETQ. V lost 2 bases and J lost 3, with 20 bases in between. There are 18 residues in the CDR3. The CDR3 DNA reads TGCGCCAGCAGCTTCGATGGCAGGGGATACGGGGACACCGGGGAGCTGTTTTTT. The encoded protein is CASSFDGRGYGDTGELFF.

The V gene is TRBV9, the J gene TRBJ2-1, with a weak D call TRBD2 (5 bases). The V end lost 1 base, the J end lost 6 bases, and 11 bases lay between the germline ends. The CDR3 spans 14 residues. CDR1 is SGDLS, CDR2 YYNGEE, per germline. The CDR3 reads CASSVSPGSNEQFF. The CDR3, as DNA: TGTGCCAGCAGCGTATCTCCGGGATCCAATGAGCAGTTCTTC.

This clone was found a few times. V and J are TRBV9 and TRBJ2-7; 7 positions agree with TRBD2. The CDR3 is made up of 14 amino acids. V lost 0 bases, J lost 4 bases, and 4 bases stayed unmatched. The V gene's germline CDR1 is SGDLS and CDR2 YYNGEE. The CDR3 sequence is CASSVGLAGYEQYF. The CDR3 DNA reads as TGTGCCAGCAGCGTAGGACTAGCCGGGTACGAGCAGTACTTC.

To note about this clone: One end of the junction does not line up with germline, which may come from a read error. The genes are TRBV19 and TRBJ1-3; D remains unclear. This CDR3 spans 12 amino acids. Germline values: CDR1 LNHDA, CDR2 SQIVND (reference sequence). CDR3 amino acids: CASRSHGDTIYF. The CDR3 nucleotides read TGTGCCAGTAGGTCTCATGGAGACACCATATATTTT.

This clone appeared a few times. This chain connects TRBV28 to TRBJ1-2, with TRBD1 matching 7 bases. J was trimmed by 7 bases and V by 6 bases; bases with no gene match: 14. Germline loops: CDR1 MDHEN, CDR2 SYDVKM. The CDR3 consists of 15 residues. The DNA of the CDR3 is TGTGCCAGCAGCCGGACAGGCTGGCATGGAGGTGGCTACACCTTC. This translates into CASSRTGWHGGGYTF.

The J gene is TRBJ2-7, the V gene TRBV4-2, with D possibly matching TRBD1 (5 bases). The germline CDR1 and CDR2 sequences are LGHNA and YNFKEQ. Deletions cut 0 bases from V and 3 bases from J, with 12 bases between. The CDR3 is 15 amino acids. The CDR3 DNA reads TGTGCCAGCAGCCAAGACGGTGCGACAGACTACGAGCAGTACTTC. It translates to CASSQDGATDYEQYF.

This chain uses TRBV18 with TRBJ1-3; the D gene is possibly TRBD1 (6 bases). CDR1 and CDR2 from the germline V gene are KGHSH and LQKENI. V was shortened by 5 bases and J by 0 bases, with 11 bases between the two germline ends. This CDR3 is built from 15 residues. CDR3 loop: CASSSTGLSGNTIYF. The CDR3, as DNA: TGTGCCAGCTCATCGACAGGCCTCTCTGGAAACACCATATATTTT.

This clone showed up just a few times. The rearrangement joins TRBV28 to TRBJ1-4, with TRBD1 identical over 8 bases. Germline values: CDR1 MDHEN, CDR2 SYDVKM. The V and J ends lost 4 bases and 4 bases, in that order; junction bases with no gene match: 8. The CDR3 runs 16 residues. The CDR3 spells CASSSPWDRFNEKLFF. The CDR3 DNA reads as TGTGCCAGCAGTTCTCCATGGGACAGGTTTAATGAAAAACTGTTTTTT.

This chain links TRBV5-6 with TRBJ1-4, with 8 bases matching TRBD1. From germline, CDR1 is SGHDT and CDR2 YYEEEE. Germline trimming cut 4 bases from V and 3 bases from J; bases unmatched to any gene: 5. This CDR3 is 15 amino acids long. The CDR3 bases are TGTGCCAGCAGCCCCCGGGACAGGTCTAATGAAAAACTGTTTTTT. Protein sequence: CASSPRDRSNEKLFF.

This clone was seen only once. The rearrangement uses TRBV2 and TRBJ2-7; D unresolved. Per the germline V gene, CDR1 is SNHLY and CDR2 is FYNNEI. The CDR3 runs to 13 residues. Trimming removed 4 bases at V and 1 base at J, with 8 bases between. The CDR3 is CASSVPLSYEQYF. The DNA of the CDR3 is TGTGCCAGCAGTGTTCCGCTATCCTACGAGCAGTACTTC.

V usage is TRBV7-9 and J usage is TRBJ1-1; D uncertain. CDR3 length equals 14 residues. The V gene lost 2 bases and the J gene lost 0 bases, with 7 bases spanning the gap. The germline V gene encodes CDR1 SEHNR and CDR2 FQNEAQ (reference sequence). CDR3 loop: CASSLFLMNTEAFF. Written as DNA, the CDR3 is TGTGCCAGCAGCTTATTTTTAATGAACACTGAAGCTTTCTTT. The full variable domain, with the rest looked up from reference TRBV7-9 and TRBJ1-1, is DTGVSQNPRHKITKRGQNVTFRCDPISEHNRLYWYRQTLGQGPEFLTYFQNEAQLEKSRLLSDRFSAERPKGSFSTLEIQRTEQGDSAMYLCASSLFLMNTEAFFGQGTRLTVV.

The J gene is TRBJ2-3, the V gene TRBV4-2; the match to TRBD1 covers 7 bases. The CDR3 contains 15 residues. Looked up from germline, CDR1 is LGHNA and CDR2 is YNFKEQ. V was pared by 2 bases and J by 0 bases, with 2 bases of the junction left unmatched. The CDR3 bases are TGTGCCAGCAGCCAAAGACAGGGTAGCACAGATACGCAGTATTTT. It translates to CASSQRQGSTDTQYF.

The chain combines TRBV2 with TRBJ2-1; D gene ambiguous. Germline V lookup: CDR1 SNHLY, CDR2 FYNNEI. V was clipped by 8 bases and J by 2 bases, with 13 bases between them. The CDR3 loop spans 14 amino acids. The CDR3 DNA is TGTGCCAGCGGCCGAGCGCTGGCCTACAATGAGCAGTTCTTC. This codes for CASGRALAYNEQFF.

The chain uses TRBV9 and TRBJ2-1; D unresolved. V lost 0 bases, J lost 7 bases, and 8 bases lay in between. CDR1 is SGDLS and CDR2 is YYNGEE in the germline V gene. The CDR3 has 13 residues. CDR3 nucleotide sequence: TGTGCCAGCAGCGTAGGGGCAGAAAATGAGCAGTTCTTC. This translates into CASSVGAENEQFF.

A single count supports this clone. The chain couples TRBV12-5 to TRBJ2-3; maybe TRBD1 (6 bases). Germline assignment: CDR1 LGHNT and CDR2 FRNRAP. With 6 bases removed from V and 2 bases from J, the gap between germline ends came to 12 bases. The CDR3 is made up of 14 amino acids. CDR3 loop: CASGNRDNTDTQYF. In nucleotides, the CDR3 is TGTGCTAGTGGGAACAGGGACAACACAGATACGCAGTATTTT.